This T cell receptor (beta chain) stems from a study of blood T cell repertoires in COVID-19. Study as a whole: PBMCs, B-cell-depleted T cells, or T cells were the source of the cDNA or gDNA that made up the material.

The CDR3 is 15 amino acids. J was trimmed by 3 bases and V by 6 bases; bases with no gene match: 8. Germline V gives CDR1 MNHNY, CDR2 SVGAGI (reference sequence). Produced via immunoSEQ multiplex PCR; TCRdb's table is partial and in-frame only. Of some 7,600 clones in the sample, over 80% are singletons; the top ten hold about 9.8%. Sequenced: peripheral blood. The sequence came from a human donor in a cohort sampled during active COVID-19. The J gene is TRBJ2-3, the V gene TRBV6-6, with 8 nucleotides matching TRBD2. CDR3 amino acids: CASRVAGPRTDTQYF. CDR3 nucleotide sequence: TGTGCCAGCAGAGTAGCGGGACCCAGAACAGATACGCAGTATTTT.